The 18 T cell receptor beta chains given below trace back to one sample, sequenced in a study of technical replicates of blood from a handful of donors. Data came from immunoSEQ multiplex PCR; TCRdb stores just in-frame clones and leaves some out. The sample records around 67,000 clones, nearly 97% being singletons. Sample: T cells isolated from PBMCs. The receptors originated from a human donor in good health.

The J gene is TRBJ1-1, the V gene TRBV2; TRBD1 is a possible D gene (6 bases). The germline V and J ends were trimmed by 6 bases and 6 bases, with 20 bases remaining between them. CDR3 length equals 15 residues. From germline, CDR1 is SNHLY and CDR2 FYNNEI. CDR3 nucleotides: TGTGCCAGCAGAGTTATGGGGGGGCTAGATTCTGAAGCTTTCTTT. Translation gives CASRVMGGLDSEAFF. The whole variable domain, filled in from reference TRBV2 and TRBJ1-1, reads EPEVTQTPSHQVTQMGQEVILRCVPISNHLYFYWYRQILGQKVEFLVSFYNNEISEKSEIFDDQFSVERPDGSNFTLKIRSTKLEDSAMYFCASRVMGGLDSEAFFGQGTRLTVV.

The rearrangement joins TRBV2 to TRBJ1-6; D is unresolved. Per the germline V gene, CDR1 is SNHLY and CDR2 is FYNNEI. V lost 6 bases, J lost 10 bases, and 13 bases lay in between. The CDR3 has 13 amino acids. The CDR3 loop reads CASRDSSGSPLHF. Here the CDR3 DNA reads TGTGCCAGCAGGGACTCTAGCGGGTCACCCCTCCACTTT. Based on the CDR3 plus reference TRBV2 and TRBJ1-6, the full variable domain is EPEVTQTPSHQVTQMGQEVILRCVPISNHLYFYWYRQILGQKVEFLVSFYNNEISEKSEIFDDQFSVERPDGSNFTLKIRSTKLEDSAMYFCASRDSSGSPLHFGNGTRLTVT.

J is TRBJ2-1 and V is TRBV29-1; a weak D match, TRBD2 (6 bases). The CDR3 is made up of 13 amino acids. The V gene's germline CDR1 is SQVTM and CDR2 ANQGSEA. V was pared by 5 bases and J by 4 bases, with 12 bases between. CDR3 in DNA: TGCAGCGTTTACGGGACTGCTTACAATGAGCAGTTCTTC. Its translation: CSVYGTAYNEQFF.

The rearrangement links TRBV25-1 to TRBJ1-4, with D tentatively TRBD1 (6 bases). Germline-derived CDR1 and CDR2 are MGHDK and SYGVNS. There are 14 residues in the CDR3. V was trimmed by 5 bases and J by 5 bases, leaving 12 bases between them. The CDR3 region has the DNA TGTGCCAGCAGTAGGGCAGGGGAGAATGAAAAACTGTTTTTT. Its translation is CASSRAGENEKLFF. The full variable domain, in which reference TRBV25-1 and TRBJ1-4 provide the parts outside the CDR3, is EADIYQTPRYLVIGTGKKITLECSQTMGHDKMYWYQQDPGMELHLIHYSYGVNSTEKGDLSSESTVSRIRTEHFPLTLESARPSHTSQYLCASSRAGENEKLFFGSGTQLSVL.

The rearrangement joins TRBV14 to TRBJ2-1, with TRBD1 as a possible D gene (6 bases). This CDR3 region has 18 residues. Per the germline V gene, CDR1 is SGHDN and CDR2 is FVKESK. V was cut by 4 bases and J by 3 bases, with 22 bases left in between. The CDR3 protein is CASSPTGSERFRYNEQFF. In DNA, the CDR3 is TGTGCCAGCAGCCCTACAGGGAGTGAGCGTTTTCGCTACAATGAGCAGTTCTTC.

The chain uses TRBV2 and TRBJ2-1, with 7 bases aligning to TRBD2. Germline V gene sequence: CDR1 SNHLY, CDR2 FYNNEI. The CDR3 is 15 amino acids. J gave up 3 bases and V 5 bases, and 7 bases lay outside the gene matches. CDR3 sequence (DNA): TGTGCCAGCAGTCCGAGGGACTACCACTACAATGAGCAGTTCTTC. As protein: CASSPRDYHYNEQFF.

The V call is TRBV10-3, the J call TRBJ2-2, with D unresolved. The germline V gene has CDR1 ENHRY and CDR2 SYGVKD. V lost 0 bases, J lost 6 bases, and 8 bases lay in between. The length of the CDR3 is 14 residues. CDR3 loop: CAISESQVPGELFF. The CDR3 DNA follows: TGTGCCATCAGTGAGTCCCAGGTGCCCGGGGAGCTGTTTTTT.

The chain employs TRBV28 and TRBJ1-5; a weak D match, TRBD1 (5 bases). Germline-derived CDR1 and CDR2 are MDHEN and SYDVKM. The CDR3 length is 16 residues. Trimming took off 4 bases at V and 3 bases at J, with 16 bases between the two ends. The CDR3 bases are TGTGCCAGCAGTTATATGGGAAACAGGTACAATCAGCCCCAGCATTTT. This translates into CASSYMGNRYNQPQHF.

The chain combines TRBV19 with TRBJ1-2, with D tentatively TRBD1 (6 bases). Trimming cost V 8 bases and J 8 bases, with 15 bases left between them. Germline CDR1 reads LNHDA; CDR2 reads SQIVND (reference sequence). There are 12 residues in the CDR3. The CDR3 here is CASGRDTEGYTF. CDR3 DNA sequence: TGTGCCAGTGGCCGGGACACCGAGGGCTACACCTTC. The full variable domain, its missing parts supplied by reference TRBV19 and TRBJ1-2, is DGGITQSPKYLFRKEGQNVTLSCEQNLNHDAMYWYRQDPGQGLRLIYYSQIVNDFQKGDIAEGYSVSREKKESFPLTVTSAQKNPTAFYLCASGRDTEGYTFGSGTRLTVV.

The chain joins TRBV5-1 to TRBJ2-5; tentatively, D is TRBD2 (6 bases). There are 14 residues in the CDR3. Germline CDR1 reads SGHRS; CDR2 reads YFSETQ. V lost 4 bases to trimming and J lost 2 bases, with 12 bases between them. CDR3 in amino acids: CASSHDAGQETQYF. The DNA of the CDR3 is TGCGCCAGCAGCCATGACGCGGGGCAAGAGACCCAGTACTTC. Filled out from reference TRBV5-1 and TRBJ2-5, the complete variable domain reads KAGVTQTPRYLIKTRGQQVTLSCSPISGHRSVSWYQQTPGQGLQFLFEYFSETQRNKGNFPGRFSGRQFSNSRSEMNVSTLELGDSALYLCASSHDAGQETQYFGPGTRLLVL.

V is TRBV2 and J is TRBJ2-1; 7 bases fit TRBD2. The V segment lost 2 bases and the J segment 10 bases; nucleotides outside the gene matches: 11. The CDR3 contains 15 residues. CDR1 is SNHLY and CDR2 is FYNNEI in the germline V gene. Written as DNA, the CDR3 is TGTGCCAGCAGTGAAAAATCCCGGGGGAGGGGCGAGCAGTTCTTC. This gives the protein CASSEKSRGRGEQFF.

V and J are TRBV29-1 and TRBJ2-7, with TRBD1 matching 10 bases. With 6 bases clipped from V and 3 bases from J, the junction kept 5 bases outside the gene matches. This CDR3 is built from 13 residues. Germline CDR1 and CDR2: SQVTM and ANQGSEA. The CDR3: CSVPGTGVYEQYF. The CDR3 nucleotides are TGCAGCGTCCCCGGGACAGGGGTCTACGAGCAGTACTTC.

This rearrangement joins TRBV4-2 to TRBJ2-1, with TRBD2 identical over 9 bases. V lost 0 bases and J lost 8; bases outside the gene matches: 2. Germline CDR1 and CDR2: LGHNA and YNFKEQ. This CDR3 is 14 amino acids long. The CDR3 nucleotides read TGTGCCAGCAGCCAAGACCGCGGGGGGGATGAGCAGTTCTTC. This codes for CASSQDRGGDEQFF.

The rearrangement joins TRBV5-5 to TRBJ2-7, with 10 positions matching TRBD1. The CDR3 has 15 residues. CDR1 is SGHKS and CDR2 is YYEKEE in the germline V gene (reference sequence). J lost 7 bases, V lost 3 bases, and 10 bases had no gene match. The CDR3 nucleotides read TGTGCCAGCAGCTCCGTTGGGACAGGGGCCCGGGAGCAGTACTTC. Amino acid sequence: CASSSVGTGAREQYF.

The V call is TRBV30, the J call TRBJ2-1; D gene uncertain. The CDR3 is 13 amino acids. Deletions cut 0 bases from V and 5 bases from J, with 8 bases between. From germline, CDR1 is GTSNPN and CDR2 SVGIG (reference sequence). The CDR3 spells CAWSVIRDNEQFF. In nucleotides, the CDR3 is TGTGCCTGGAGTGTAATTCGGGACAATGAGCAGTTCTTC.

The chain carries TRBV6-5 and TRBJ2-3; TRBD1 might be the D (6 bases). Germline V gene lookup returns CDR1 MNHEY and CDR2 SVGAGI. There are 15 residues in the CDR3. V gave up 8 bases and J gave up 3 bases, with 18 bases separating them. The CDR3, as DNA: TGTGCCAGCGGCACGGGAAGGACAGAAACAGATACGCAGTATTTT. This gives the protein CASGTGRTETDTQYF.

This chain connects TRBV28 to TRBJ2-7; D uncertain. CDR3 length: 12 residues. The V gene's germline CDR1 is MDHEN and CDR2 SYDVKM. Trimming stripped 2 bases from V and 5 bases from J, with 7 bases between. The CDR3 sequence is CASSLAEHEQYF. For the CDR3, the DNA is TGTGCCAGCAGTTTAGCGGAACACGAGCAGTACTTC.

The chain joins TRBV11-3 to TRBJ1-1, with a tentative D call TRBD1 (5 bases). The CDR3 sequence is 12 residues long. Germline CDR1 and CDR2: SGHNT and YENEEA. V dropped 6 bases and J dropped 5 bases, with 10 bases sitting between them. The CDR3 sequence is CASRGLSTEAFF. Written as DNA, the CDR3 is TGTGCCAGCAGGGGGCTTAGTACTGAAGCTTTCTTT. Supplemented by reference TRBV11-3 and TRBJ1-1, the full variable domain reads EAGVVQSPRYKIIEKKQPVAFWCNPISGHNTLYWYLQNLGQGPELLIRYENEEAVDDSQLPKDRFSAERLKGVDSTLKIQPAELGDSAVYLCASRGLSTEAFFGQGTRLTVV.